These 10 T cell receptor beta chains came from one sample sequenced in a study of T cell responses to AZD1222 COVID-19 vaccine. Libraries were prepared by immunoSEQ multiplex PCR; TCRdb keeps only in-frame clonotypes and omits some of them. The sample lists about 85,000 clones; 85% to 90% were seen once. The specimen comprised peripheral blood, sampled on day 0 of MenACWY control vaccination. The source is an adult in good health.

This rearrangement joins TRBV27 to TRBJ2-1, with D hard to call. V dropped 0 bases and J dropped 4 bases, with 13 bases sitting between them. Germline values: CDR1 MNHEY, CDR2 SMNVEV (reference sequence). This CDR3 region has 16 residues. The CDR3, as DNA: TGTGCCAGCAGTTTATCTTCCAGGTTAAATTACAATGAGCAGTTCTTC. It specifies CASSLSSRLNYNEQFF.

The chain is built from TRBV6-5 and TRBJ1-2; D is possibly TRBD1 (5 bases). Trimming pared 5 bases from V and 7 bases from J, leaving 14 bases between. There are 13 residues in the CDR3. The germline V gene encodes CDR1 MNHEY and CDR2 SVGAGI. Here the CDR3 reads CASSTLNGGGYTF. Written as DNA, the CDR3 is TGTGCCAGCAGTACCCTTAATGGGGGTGGCTACACCTTC.

This chain links TRBV10-3 with TRBJ2-3; tentatively, D is TRBD2 (6 bases). The length of the CDR3 is 15 residues. Per germline, CDR1 ENHRY and CDR2 SYGVKD. With 3 bases removed from V and 0 bases from J, the gap between germline ends came to 10 bases. As DNA, the CDR3 is TGTGCCATCAGTGAAAATAGCGGAAGCACAGATACGCAGTATTTT. Its protein is CAISENSGSTDTQYF.

This sequence joins TRBV24-1 and TRBJ2-5; D may correspond to TRBD1 or TRBD2 (5 bases each). The CDR3 has 13 amino acids. Germline V CDR1 and CDR2: KGHDR, SFDVKD. V was cut by 5 bases and J by 0 bases, with 6 bases left in between. CDR3 sequence: CATSGGYQETQYF. DNA for the CDR3: TGTGCCACCAGTGGGGGGTACCAAGAGACCCAGTACTTC.

V usage is TRBV10-3 and J usage is TRBJ2-3, with D perhaps TRBD2 (5 bases). Trimming removed 0 bases at V and 5 bases at J, with 9 bases between. The germline CDR1 and CDR2 sequences are ENHRY and SYGVKD. The CDR3 is 14 amino acids. Written as DNA, the CDR3 is TGTGCCATCAGTGAGTCGCGGGTGGGAGATACGCAGTATTTT. Translation gives CAISESRVGDTQYF.

The genes are TRBV7-9 and TRBJ1-2; D is uncertain. This CDR3 is built from 12 residues. Trimming removed 5 bases at V and 4 bases at J, with 8 bases between. Germline assignment: CDR1 SEHNR and CDR2 FQNEAQ (reference sequence). The CDR3 nucleotides are TGTGCCAGCAGCGCGACGGGCTATGGCTACACCTTC. Translating it yields CASSATGYGYTF.

J is TRBJ1-3 and V is TRBV3-1 (or the pseudogene TRBV3-2); D gene unclear. The germline V and J ends were trimmed by 1 base and 4 bases, with 14 bases remaining between them. The CDR3 loop spans 16 amino acids. The germline V gene has CDR1 LGHDT and CDR2 YNNKEL (reference sequence). The CDR3 bases are TGTGCCAGCAGCCAAGCGGTCGGACGGGCAGGAAACACCATATATTTT. Protein: CASSQAVGRAGNTIYF.

This clone appeared once. The V gene is TRBV7-2, the J gene TRBJ2-2; no firm D call. CDR3 size: 14 residues. The ends were cut back, 5 bases at V and 5 bases at J, with 12 bases in the middle. Germline CDR1 SGHTA, CDR2 FQGNSA. The CDR3 region has the DNA TGTGCCAGCAGCACGGACCAGATTACCGGGGAGCTGTTTTTT. Its protein product is CASSTDQITGELFF.

The rearrangement links TRBV7-2 to TRBJ2-3, with D possibly TRBD2 on 6 matching bases. The CDR3 is 16 amino acids. Germline V lookup: CDR1 SGHTA, CDR2 FQGNSA. Trimming took 4 bases from V and 2 from J, leaving 16 bases between them. The CDR3 reads CASSSPGLGFTDTQYF. The CDR3 nucleotides are TGTGCCAGCAGCTCCCCGGGACTCGGATTCACAGATACGCAGTATTTT.

This clone was detected a few times. V and J are TRBV25-1 and TRBJ1-2, with 8 bases aligning to TRBD1. Germline V CDR1 and CDR2: MGHDK, SYGVNS. The CDR3 runs 14 residues. J lost 8 bases, V lost 0 bases, and 5 bases had no gene match. The CDR3 spells CASSEYPSGGGYTF. The CDR3 DNA reads as TGTGCCAGCAGTGAATATCCGTCAGGGGGCGGCTACACCTTC.